The clone carrying this TCR beta chain was seen a few times. The antigen remains unidentified. Libraries of TCR beta came from quantitative 5'-RACE with molecular barcodes. TCRdb processed the 5' RACE reads anew with MiXCR; each CDR3 protein has one entry. Of about 800,000 distinct CDR3 sequences listed, about 10% were seen once; the top ten hold approximately 0.51%. The sample originates from a study of CD8 T cells in ankylosing spondylitis. Study-level findings and limits: Disease-associated clones were reportedly significantly overrepresented in matched ankylosing spondylitis synovial fluid. Within ankylosing spondylitis blood, a TCR beta motif made up of roughly eight highly homologous variants appeared to be characteristic. Clones linked with disease were CD8+ and fairly uncommon in the peripheral blood.

The TCR originated in a male donor with ankylosing spondylitis. The specimen sequenced was blood, either unsorted or a sorted T cell fraction (not recorded which).

This CDR3 reads CASSPLTGVASTDTQYF. CDR3 sequence (DNA): TGTGCCAGCTCACCACTAACCGGGGTAGCGAGCACAGATACGCAGTATTTT. The chain is built from TRBV18 and TRBJ2-3, with a weak D call TRBD2 (5 bases). CDR3 length: 17 residues. The ends were cut back, 1 base at V and 0 bases at J, with 14 bases in the middle. CDR1 is KGHSH, CDR2 LQKENI, per germline. The whole variable domain, remainder taken from reference TRBV18 and TRBJ2-3, is NAGVMQNPRHLVRRRGQEARLRCSPMKGHSHVYWYRQLPEEGLKFMVYLQKENIIDESGMPKERFSAEFPKEGPSILRIQQVVRGDSAAYFCASSPLTGVASTDTQYFGPGTRLTVL.